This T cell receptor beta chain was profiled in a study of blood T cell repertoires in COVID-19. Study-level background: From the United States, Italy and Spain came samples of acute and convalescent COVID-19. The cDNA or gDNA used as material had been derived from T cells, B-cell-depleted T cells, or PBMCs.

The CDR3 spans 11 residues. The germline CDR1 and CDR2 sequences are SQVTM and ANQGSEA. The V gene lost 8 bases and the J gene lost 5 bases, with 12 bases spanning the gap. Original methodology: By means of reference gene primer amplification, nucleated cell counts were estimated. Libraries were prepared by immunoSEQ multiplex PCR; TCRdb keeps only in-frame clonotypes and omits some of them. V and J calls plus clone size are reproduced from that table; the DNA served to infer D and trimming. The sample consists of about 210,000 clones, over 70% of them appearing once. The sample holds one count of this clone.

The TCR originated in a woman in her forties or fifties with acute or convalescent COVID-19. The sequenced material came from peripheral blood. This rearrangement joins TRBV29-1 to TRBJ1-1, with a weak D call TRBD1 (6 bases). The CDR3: CSLYRETEAFF. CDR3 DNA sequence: TGCAGCCTTTACAGGGAGACTGAAGCTTTCTTT.